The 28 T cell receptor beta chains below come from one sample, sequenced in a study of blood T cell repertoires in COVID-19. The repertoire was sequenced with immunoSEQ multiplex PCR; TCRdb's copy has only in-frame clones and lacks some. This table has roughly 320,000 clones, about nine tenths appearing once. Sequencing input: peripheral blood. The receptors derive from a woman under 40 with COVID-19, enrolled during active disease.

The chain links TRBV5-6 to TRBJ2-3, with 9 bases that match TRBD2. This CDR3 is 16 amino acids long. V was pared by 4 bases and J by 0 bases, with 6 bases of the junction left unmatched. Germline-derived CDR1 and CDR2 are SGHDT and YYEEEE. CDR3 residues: CASSPLRGGSTDTQYF. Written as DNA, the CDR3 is TGTGCCAGCAGCCCCTTGCGGGGGGGAAGCACAGATACGCAGTATTTT.

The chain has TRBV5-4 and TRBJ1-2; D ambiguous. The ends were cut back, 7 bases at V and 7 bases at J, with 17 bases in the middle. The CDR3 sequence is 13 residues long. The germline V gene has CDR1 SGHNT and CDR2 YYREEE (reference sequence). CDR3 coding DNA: TGTGCCAGCGCAGGAGGTGATATGTTTGGCTACACCTTC. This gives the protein CASAGGDMFGYTF.

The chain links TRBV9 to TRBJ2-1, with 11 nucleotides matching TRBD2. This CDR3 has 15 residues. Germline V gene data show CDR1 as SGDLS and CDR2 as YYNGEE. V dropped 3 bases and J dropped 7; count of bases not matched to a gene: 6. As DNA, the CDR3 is TGTGCCAGCAGCGGCCCAATAGCGGGGGGGAATGAGCAGTTCTTC. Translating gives CASSGPIAGGNEQFF.

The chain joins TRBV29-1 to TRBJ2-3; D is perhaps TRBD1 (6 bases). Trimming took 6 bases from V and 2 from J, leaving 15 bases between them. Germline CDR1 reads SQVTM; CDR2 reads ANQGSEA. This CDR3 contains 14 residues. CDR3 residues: CSVNKQGLTDTQYF. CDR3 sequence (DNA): TGCAGCGTCAACAAACAGGGCCTCACAGATACGCAGTATTTT.

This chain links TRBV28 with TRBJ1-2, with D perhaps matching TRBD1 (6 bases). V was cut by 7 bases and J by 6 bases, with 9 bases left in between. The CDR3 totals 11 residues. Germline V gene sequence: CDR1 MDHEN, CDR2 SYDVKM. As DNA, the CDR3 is TGTGCCAGCACGAGGGGGAATGGCTACACCTTC. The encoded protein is CASTRGNGYTF.

This chain's CDR3 is CASTPVDYGYTF. CDR3 nucleotides: TGTGCCAGCACCCCGGTTGACTATGGCTACACCTTC. V is TRBV5-5 and J is TRBJ1-2; D call uncertain. Trimming took off 6 bases at V and 3 bases at J, with 9 bases between the two ends. Germline CDR1 reads SGHKS; CDR2 reads YYEKEE (reference sequence). This CDR3 region has 12 residues.

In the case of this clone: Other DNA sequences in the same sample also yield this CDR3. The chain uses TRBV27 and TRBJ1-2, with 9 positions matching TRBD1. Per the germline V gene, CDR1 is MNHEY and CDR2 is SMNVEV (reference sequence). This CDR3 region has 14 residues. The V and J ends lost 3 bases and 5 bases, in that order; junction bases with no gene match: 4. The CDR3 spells CASSFSGQGYGYTF. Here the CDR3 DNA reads TGTGCCAGCAGTTTTAGCGGACAGGGGTATGGCTACACCTTC.

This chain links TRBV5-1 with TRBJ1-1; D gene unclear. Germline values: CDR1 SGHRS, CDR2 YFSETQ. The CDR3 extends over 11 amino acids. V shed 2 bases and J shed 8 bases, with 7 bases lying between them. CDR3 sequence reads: CASSFGGEAFF. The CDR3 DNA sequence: TGCGCCAGCAGCTTTGGCGGGGAAGCTTTCTTT.

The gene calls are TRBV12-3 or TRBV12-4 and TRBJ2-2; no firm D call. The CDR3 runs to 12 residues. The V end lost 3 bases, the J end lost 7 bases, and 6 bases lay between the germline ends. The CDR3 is CASSFVGGELFF. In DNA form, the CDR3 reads TGTGCCAGCAGTTTTGTCGGCGGGGAGCTGTTTTTT.

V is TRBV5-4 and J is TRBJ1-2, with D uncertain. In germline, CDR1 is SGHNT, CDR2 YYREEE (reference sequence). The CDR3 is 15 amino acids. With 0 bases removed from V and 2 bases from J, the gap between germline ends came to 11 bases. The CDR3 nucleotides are TGTGCCAGCAGCTTGGGGGCTCACTCGAACTATGGCTACACCTTC. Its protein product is CASSLGAHSNYGYTF.

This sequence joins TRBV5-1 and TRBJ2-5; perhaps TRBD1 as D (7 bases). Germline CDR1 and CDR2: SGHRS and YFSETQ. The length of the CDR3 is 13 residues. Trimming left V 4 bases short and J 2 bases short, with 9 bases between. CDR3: CASSAGQQETQYF. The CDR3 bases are TGCGCCAGCAGCGCGGGACAGCAAGAGACCCAGTACTTC.

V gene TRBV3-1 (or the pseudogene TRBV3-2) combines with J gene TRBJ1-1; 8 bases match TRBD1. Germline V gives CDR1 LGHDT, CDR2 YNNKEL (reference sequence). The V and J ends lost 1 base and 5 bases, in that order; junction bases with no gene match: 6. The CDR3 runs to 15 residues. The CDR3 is CASSQGTGGWTEAFF. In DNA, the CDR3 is TGTGCCAGCAGCCAAGGAACAGGGGGATGGACTGAAGCTTTCTTT.

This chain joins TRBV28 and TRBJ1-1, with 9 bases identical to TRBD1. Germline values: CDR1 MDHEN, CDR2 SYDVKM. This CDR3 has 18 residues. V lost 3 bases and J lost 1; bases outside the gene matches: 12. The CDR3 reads CASSFRYRGRRTNTEAFF. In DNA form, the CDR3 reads TGTGCCAGCAGTTTCCGGTACAGGGGGCGCAGGACGAACACTGAAGCTTTCTTT.

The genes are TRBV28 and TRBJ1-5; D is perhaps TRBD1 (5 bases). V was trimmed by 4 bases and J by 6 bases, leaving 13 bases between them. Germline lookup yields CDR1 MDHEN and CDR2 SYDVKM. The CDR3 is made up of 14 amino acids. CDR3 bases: TGTGCCAGCAGTTCCTGGACACCGTCTCAGCCCCAGCATTTT. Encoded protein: CASSSWTPSQPQHF.

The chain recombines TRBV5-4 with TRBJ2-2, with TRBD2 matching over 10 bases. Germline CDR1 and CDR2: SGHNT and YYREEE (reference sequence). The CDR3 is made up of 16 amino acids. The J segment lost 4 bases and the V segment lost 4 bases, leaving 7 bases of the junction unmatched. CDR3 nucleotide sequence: TGTGCCAGCAGCAACAAGCTAGCGGGGGTCACCGGGGAGCTGTTTTTT. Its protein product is CASSNKLAGVTGELFF.

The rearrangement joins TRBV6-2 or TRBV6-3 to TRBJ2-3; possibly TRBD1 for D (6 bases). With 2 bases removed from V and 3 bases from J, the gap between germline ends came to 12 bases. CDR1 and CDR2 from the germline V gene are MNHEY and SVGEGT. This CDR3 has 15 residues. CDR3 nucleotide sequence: TGTGCCAGCAGTTACGGCACAGGGCCGACAGATACGCAGTATTTT. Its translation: CASSYGTGPTDTQYF.

The CDR3 DNA sequence: TGTGCCAGCTCCGACATCTGGGATCAGCCCCAGCATTTT. Translating it yields CASSDIWDQPQHF. This sequence joins TRBV6-5 and TRBJ1-5; no clear D gene. The V gene's germline CDR1 is MNHEY and CDR2 SVGAGI. V gave up 8 bases and J gave up 5 bases, with 13 bases separating them. The CDR3 spans 13 residues.

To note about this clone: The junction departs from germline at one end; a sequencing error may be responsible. In DNA, the CDR3 is TGTGCTAGCAGCCTCCGGGACTCACAGACCCAGTACTTC. Translating gives CASSLRDSQTQYF. The rearrangement joins TRBV7-7 to TRBJ2-5; TRBD2 might be the D (6 bases). The CDR3 sequence is 13 residues long. CDR1 and CDR2 from the germline V gene are SSHAT and FNYEAQ (reference sequence).

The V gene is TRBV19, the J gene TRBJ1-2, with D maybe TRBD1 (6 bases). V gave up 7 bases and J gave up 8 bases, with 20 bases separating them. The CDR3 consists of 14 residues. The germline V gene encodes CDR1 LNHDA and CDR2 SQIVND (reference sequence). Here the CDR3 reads CASTSSGVGSGYTF. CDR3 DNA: TGTGCCAGTACCTCCTCAGGGGTTGGGTCGGGCTACACCTTC.

The CDR3 is CASSYIQVEKLFF. CDR3 nucleotide sequence: TGTGCCAGCAGTTACATTCAGGTTGAAAAACTGTTTTTT. The V call is TRBV12-3 or TRBV12-4, the J call TRBJ1-4; D is unclear. The CDR3 extends over 13 amino acids. Between the trimmed V and J ends, which lost 4 bases and 7 bases, there was a span of 10 bases.

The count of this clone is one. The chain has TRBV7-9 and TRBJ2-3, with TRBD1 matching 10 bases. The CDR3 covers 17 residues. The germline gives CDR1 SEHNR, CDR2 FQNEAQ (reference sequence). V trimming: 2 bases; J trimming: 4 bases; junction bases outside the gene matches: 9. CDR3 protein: CASSLYYRTGGADTQYF. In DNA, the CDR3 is TGTGCCAGCAGCTTATATTACAGGACAGGGGGAGCAGATACGCAGTATTTT. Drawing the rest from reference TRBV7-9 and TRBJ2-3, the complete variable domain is DTGVSQNPRHKITKRGQNVTFRCDPISEHNRLYWYRQTLGQGPEFLTYFQNEAQLEKSRLLSDRFSAERPKGSFSTLEIQRTEQGDSAMYLCASSLYYRTGGADTQYFGPGTRLTVL.

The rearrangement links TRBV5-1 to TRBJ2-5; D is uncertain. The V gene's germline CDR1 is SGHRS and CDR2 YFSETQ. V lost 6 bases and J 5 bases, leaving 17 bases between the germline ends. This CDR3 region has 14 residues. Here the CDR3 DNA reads TGCGCCAGCACCTCCGGTACAGCAAGGGAGACCCAGTACTTC. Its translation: CASTSGTARETQYF.

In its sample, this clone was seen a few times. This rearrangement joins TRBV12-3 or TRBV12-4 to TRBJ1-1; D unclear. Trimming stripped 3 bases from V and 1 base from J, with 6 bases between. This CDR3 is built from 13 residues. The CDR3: CASSFRQNTEAFF. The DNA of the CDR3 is TGTGCCAGCAGTTTCCGACAGAACACTGAAGCTTTCTTT.

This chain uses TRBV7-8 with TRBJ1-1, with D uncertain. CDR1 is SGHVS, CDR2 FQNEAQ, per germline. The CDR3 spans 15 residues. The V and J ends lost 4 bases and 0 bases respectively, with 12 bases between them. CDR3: CASSSSTVMNTEAFF. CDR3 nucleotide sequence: TGTGCCAGCAGCTCCTCAACAGTCATGAACACTGAAGCTTTCTTT.

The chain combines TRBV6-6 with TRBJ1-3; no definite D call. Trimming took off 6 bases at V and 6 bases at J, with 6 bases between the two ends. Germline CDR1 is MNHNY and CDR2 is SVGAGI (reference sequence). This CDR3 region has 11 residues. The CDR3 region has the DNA TGTGCCAGCAGCCTGGCAAACACCATATATTTT. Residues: CASSLANTIYF.

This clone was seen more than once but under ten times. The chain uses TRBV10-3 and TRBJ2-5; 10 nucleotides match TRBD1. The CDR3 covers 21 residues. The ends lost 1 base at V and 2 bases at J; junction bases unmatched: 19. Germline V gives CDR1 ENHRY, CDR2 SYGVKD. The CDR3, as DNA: TGTGCCATCAGTGAGTTCTCTATAGTTAATCGGGACAGGGGCCGGCAAGAGACCCAGTACTTC. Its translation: CAISEFSIVNRDRGRQETQYF.

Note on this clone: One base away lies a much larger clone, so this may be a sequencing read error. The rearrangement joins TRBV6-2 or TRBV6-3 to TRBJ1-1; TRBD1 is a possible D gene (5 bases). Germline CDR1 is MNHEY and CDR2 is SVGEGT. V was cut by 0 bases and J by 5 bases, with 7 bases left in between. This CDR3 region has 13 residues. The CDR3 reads CASSYSGGTEAFF. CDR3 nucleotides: TGTGCCAGCAGTTACTCCGGGGGTACTGAAGCTTTCTTT.

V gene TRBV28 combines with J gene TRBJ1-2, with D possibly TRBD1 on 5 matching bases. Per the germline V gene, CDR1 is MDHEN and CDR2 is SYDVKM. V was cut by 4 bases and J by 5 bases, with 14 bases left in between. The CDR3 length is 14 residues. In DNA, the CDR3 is TGTGCCAGCAGTTGGGTGGGGGAGGGGTATGGCTACACCTTC. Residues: CASSWVGEGYGYTF.